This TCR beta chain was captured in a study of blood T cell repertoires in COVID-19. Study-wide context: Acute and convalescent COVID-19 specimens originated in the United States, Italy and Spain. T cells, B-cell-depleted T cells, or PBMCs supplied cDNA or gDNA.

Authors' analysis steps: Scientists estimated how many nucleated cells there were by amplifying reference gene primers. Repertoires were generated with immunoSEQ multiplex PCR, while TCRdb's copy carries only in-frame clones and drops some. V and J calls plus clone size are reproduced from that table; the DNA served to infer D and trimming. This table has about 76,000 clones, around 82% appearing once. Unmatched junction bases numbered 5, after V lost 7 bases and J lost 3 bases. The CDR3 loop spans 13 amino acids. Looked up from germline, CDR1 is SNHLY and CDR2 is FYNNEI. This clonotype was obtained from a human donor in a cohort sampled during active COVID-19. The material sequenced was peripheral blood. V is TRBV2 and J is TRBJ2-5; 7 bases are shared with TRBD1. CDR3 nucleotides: TGTGCCAGCAACCGTGGGACAGAAGAGACCCAGTACTTC. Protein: CASNRGTEETQYF.